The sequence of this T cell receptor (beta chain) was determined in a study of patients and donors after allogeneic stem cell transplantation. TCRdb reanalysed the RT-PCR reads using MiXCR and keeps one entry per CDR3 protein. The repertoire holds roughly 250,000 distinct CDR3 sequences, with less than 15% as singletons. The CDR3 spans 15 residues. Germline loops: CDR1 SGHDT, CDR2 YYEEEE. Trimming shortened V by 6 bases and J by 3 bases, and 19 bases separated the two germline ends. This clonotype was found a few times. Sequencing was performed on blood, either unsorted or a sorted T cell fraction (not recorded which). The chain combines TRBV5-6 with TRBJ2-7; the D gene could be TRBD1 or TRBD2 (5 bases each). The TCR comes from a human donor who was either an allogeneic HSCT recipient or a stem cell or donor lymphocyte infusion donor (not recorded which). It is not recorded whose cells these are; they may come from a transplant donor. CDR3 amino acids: CASTTWGTYSYEQYF. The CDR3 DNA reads TGTGCCAGCACCACTTGGGGGACCTACAGCTACGAGCAGTACTTC.